The 8 T cell receptor beta chains reported below all come from one sample, sequenced in a study of a mutant IDH1 vaccine in newly diagnosed glioma. Their antigens remain unidentified. Libraries were prepared by immunoSEQ multiplex PCR; TCRdb keeps only in-frame clonotypes and omits some of them. The data show around 60,000 clones, 75% to 85% seen once. The time point: week 35, safety follow-up. The investigators gave 300 ug of mutant IDH1 20-mer peptide in each vaccine dose, together with topical imiquimod. The sample was PBMCs, taken from a glioma patient whose treatment included an IDH1 peptide vaccine. These receptors came from a man between 40 and 49 years old with glioma.

The chain carries TRBV4-1 and TRBJ2-1, with 10 positions matching TRBD1. Germline V gene sequence: CDR1 MGHRA, CDR2 YSYEKL. The V and J ends lost 4 bases and 4 bases, in that order; junction bases with no gene match: 4. The CDR3 consists of 15 residues. The DNA for the CDR3 is TGCGCCAGCAGCCCAAGGGGACAGGGGTACAATGAGCAGTTCTTC. This codes for CASSPRGQGYNEQFF.

This chain uses TRBV18 with TRBJ1-4; 7 positions match TRBD1. After removal of 0 bases from V and 8 bases from J, the junction contained 9 bases not matched to a gene. This CDR3 has 16 residues. CDR1 and CDR2 from the germline V gene are KGHSH and LQKENI. DNA of the CDR3: TGTGCCAGCTCACCACCGGAACGACAGGGTGGCGAAAAACTGTTTTTT. Translated, it gives CASSPPERQGGEKLFF. Full variable domain (outside the CDR3, taken from reference TRBV18 and TRBJ1-4): NAGVMQNPRHLVRRRGQEARLRCSPMKGHSHVYWYRQLPEEGLKFMVYLQKENIIDESGMPKERFSAEFPKEGPSILRIQQVVRGDSAAYFCASSPPERQGGEKLFFGSGTQLSVL.

The chain joins TRBV7-2 to TRBJ2-3, with 10 bases matching TRBD2. Trimming removed 0 bases from V and 5 bases from J; junction bases left unmatched: 8. The germline V gene has CDR1 SGHTA and CDR2 FQGNSA. This CDR3 has 17 amino acids. In nucleotides, the CDR3 is TGTGCCAGCAGCTTAGCCGGGAGCGGGGGGGCCGGAGATACGCAGTATTTT. Protein sequence: CASSLAGSGGAGDTQYF. The complete variable domain, with remaining parts taken from reference TRBV7-2 and TRBJ2-3, reads GAGVSQSPSNKVTEKGKDVELRCDPISGHTALYWYRQSLGQGLEFLIYFQGNSAPDKSGLPSDRFSAERTGGSVSTLTIQRTQQEDSAVYLCASSLAGSGGAGDTQYFGPGTRLTVL.

The chain couples TRBV5-1 to TRBJ2-2, with D perhaps matching TRBD1 (5 bases). Germline V lookup: CDR1 SGHRS, CDR2 YFSETQ. Trimming removed 2 bases at V and 0 bases at J, with 8 bases between. The CDR3 spans 15 residues. The DNA for the CDR3 is TGCGCCAGCAGCTTCCAGGGAACGAACACCGGGGAGCTGTTTTTT. Translating gives CASSFQGTNTGELFF.

This chain joins TRBV27 and TRBJ2-3, with D possibly TRBD2 on 6 matching bases. Between the trimmed V and J ends, which lost 6 bases and 2 bases, there was a span of 15 bases. Germline CDR1 is MNHEY and CDR2 is SMNVEV (reference sequence). There are 15 residues in the CDR3. The CDR3 region has the DNA TGTGCCAGCAGCCCCGGGGGTCCCTACACAGATACGCAGTATTTT. Residues: CASSPGGPYTDTQYF.

This rearrangement joins TRBV5-1 to TRBJ2-7; D might be TRBD1 (6 bases). Per the germline V gene, CDR1 is SGHRS and CDR2 is YFSETQ. V lost 4 bases and J lost 0, with 17 bases in between. The CDR3 is 16 residues long. The CDR3 is CASSRIGQSRSYEQYF. CDR3 nucleotide sequence: TGCGCCAGCAGCCGTATTGGACAGTCCCGCTCCTACGAGCAGTACTTC.

V and J are TRBV10-3 and TRBJ1-2, with 7 positions matching TRBD1. J lost 4 bases, V lost 2 bases, and 7 bases had no gene match. Germline V lookup: CDR1 ENHRY, CDR2 SYGVKD. The CDR3 covers 15 residues. The DNA for the CDR3 is TGTGCCATCAGTGAGGTGACAGGGTTCAGCTATGGCTACACCTTC. Amino acid sequence: CAISEVTGFSYGYTF.

This clone was detected only a few times. This chain uses TRBV10-2 with TRBJ1-2; 9 bases are a match to TRBD1. This CDR3 has 13 amino acids. V lost 7 bases, J lost 8 bases, and 8 bases stayed unmatched. Per the germline V gene, CDR1 is WSHSY and CDR2 is SAAADI. CDR3 in amino acids: CASTRGQGVGYTF. The CDR3 DNA reads as TGCGCCAGCACCCGGGGACAGGGCGTCGGCTACACCTTC.